The present T cell receptor beta chain was sequenced within a study of blood T cell repertoires in COVID-19. The method was immunoSEQ multiplex PCR; TCRdb's version includes in-frame clones alone and lacks a portion of them. The sample holds about 210,000 clones; roughly 94% are singletons and the top ten take approximately 1.2%. CDR3 length: 15 amino acids. V was pared by 0 bases and J by 0 bases, with 9 bases between. Germline V gene sequence: CDR1 SGHDN, CDR2 FVKESK. This clonotype was obtained from a man in his thirties or forties with acute or convalescent COVID-19. The rearrangement joins TRBV14 to TRBJ2-7, with D unresolved. Sample: peripheral blood. The CDR3 sequence: CASSQDRITSYEQYF. The CDR3 region has the DNA TGTGCCAGCAGCCAAGACAGGATAACCTCCTACGAGCAGTACTTC.